This T cell receptor beta chain was sequenced during a study of T cell responses to AZD1222 COVID-19 vaccine. Using immunoSEQ multiplex PCR, the repertoire was profiled, and TCRdb retains in-frame clones only, with some absent. The table includes around 120,000 clones, around 84% detected once. Findings and limits, study-wide: Donor demographics were predominantly white British with a female majority; clonal diversity may be underestimated. Once two AZD1222 doses were given, Spike-specific TCR breadth and depth went up.

CDR1 is SGHKS and CDR2 is YYEKEE in the germline V gene (reference sequence). Trimming removed 1 base at V and 1 base at J, with 5 bases between. The CDR3 covers 13 residues. On this clone: The target antigen is unknown. This sample includes further DNA sequences coding for the same CDR3.

This clonotype was obtained from an adult who received the AZD1222 COVID-19 vaccine. The chain is built from TRBV5-5 and TRBJ1-1; D may be TRBD1 (5 bases). Sequenced here: peripheral blood, sampled 28 days after the second AZD1222 dose. The CDR3 coding sequence is TGTGCCAGCAGCTTGCAGGGGAACACTGAAGCTTTCTTT. It codes for CASSLQGNTEAFF.